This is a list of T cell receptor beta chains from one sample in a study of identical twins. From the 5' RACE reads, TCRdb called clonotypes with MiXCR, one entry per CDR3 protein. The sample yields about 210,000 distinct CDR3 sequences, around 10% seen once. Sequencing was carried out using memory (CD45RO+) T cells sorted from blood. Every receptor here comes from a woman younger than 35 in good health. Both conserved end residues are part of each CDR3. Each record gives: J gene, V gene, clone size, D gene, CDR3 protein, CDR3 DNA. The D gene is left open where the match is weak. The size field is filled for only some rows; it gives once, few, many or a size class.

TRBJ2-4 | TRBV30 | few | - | CAWSVFVDIQYF | TGTGCCTGGAGTGTATTTGTGGACATTCAGTACTTC
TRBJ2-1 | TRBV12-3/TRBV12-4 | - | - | CTCSFSRGDSFVGNEQFF | TGTACCTGCAGTTTTTCCAGGGGAGATTCTTTCGTCGGCAATGAGCAGTTCTTC
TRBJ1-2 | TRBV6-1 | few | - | CASRDGQFVYGYTF | TGTGCCAGCAGGGACGGGCAGTTCGTCTATGGCTACACCTTC
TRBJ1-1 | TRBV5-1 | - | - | CASQGTPGTVTEAFF | TGCGCCAGCCAAGGGACACCGGGGACGGTAACTGAAGCTTTCTTT
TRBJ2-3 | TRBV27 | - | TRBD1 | CASSLRQGARDTQYF | TGTGCCAGCAGTCTAAGACAGGGGGCAAGGGATACGCAGTATTTT
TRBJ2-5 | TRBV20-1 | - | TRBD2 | CSARREGETQYF | TGCAGTGCTAGAAGGGAGGGAGAGACCCAGTACTTC
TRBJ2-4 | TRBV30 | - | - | CAWSLRFSRAKNIQYF | TGTGCCTGGAGTCTCCGATTCTCCAGAGCCAAAAACATTCAGTACTTC
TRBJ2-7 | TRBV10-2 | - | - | CASTSRNEQYF | TGCGCCAGCACTTCCAGGAACGAGCAGTACTTC
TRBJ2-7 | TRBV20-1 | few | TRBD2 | CSARLAGGAYEQYF | TGCAGTGCTAGATTAGCGGGAGGAGCCTACGAGCAGTACTTC
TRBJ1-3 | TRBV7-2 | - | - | CASSLAGARNTIYF | TGTGCCAGCAGCTTAGCGGGAGCAAGAAACACCATATATTTT
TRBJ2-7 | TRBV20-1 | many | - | CSARPPRGYEQYF | TGCAGTGCTAGACCCCCTAGGGGATACGAGCAGTACTTC
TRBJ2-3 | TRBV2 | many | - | CASSVGRLSTDTQYF | TGTGCCAGCAGTGTCGGAAGGCTTAGCACAGATACGCAGTATTTT
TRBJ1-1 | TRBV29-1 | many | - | CSVVGMRGDTEAFF | TGCAGCGTTGTAGGGATGAGGGGGGACACTGAAGCTTTCTTT
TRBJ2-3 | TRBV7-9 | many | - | CASKPGQYF | TGTGCCAGCAAGCCTGGGCAGTATTTT
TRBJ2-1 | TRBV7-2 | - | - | CASSLGPESEQFF | TGTGCCAGCAGCTTAGGTCCAGAAAGTGAGCAGTTCTTC
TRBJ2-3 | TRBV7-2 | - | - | CASGLAGSDTQYF | TGTGCCAGCGGATTGGCGGGATCAGATACGCAGTATTTT
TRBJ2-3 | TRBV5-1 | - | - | CASSLSAGAPTDTQYF | TGCGCCAGCAGCTTGTCGGCGGGGGCACCCACAGATACGCAGTATTTT
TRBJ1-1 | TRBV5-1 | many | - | CASSGRQRRRGMNTEAFF | TGCGCCAGCAGCGGCCGACAGAGGCGGAGGGGTATGAACACTGAAGCTTTCTTT
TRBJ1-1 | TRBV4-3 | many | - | CASSQLLGQKETEAFF | TGCGCCAGCAGCCAACTTCTGGGGCAAAAAGAGACTGAAGCTTTCTTT
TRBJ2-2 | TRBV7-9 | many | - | CASSRDGNTGELFF | TGTGCCAGCAGTCGGGACGGAAACACCGGGGAGCTGTTTTTT
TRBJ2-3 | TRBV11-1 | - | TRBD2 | CASSWTSGGPTDTQYF | TGTGCCAGCAGCTGGACTAGCGGGGGGCCCACAGATACGCAGTATTTT
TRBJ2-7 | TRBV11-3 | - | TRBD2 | CASSFAGGPNEQYF | TGTGCCAGCAGCTTCGCGGGGGGGCCGAACGAGCAGTACTTC
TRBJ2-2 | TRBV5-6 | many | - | CASSDLSWELFF | TGTGCCAGCAGCGACCTGAGTTGGGAGCTGTTTTTT
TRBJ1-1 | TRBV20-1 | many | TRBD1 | CRAGQANTEAFF | TGCAGAGCTGGACAGGCGAACACTGAAGCTTTCTTT
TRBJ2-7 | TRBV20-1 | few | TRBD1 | CSASFGQGAYEQYF | TGCAGTGCTAGTTTCGGGCAGGGGGCCTACGAGCAGTACTTC
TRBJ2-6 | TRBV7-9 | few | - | CAILPGIRTGANALTF | TGTGCCATACTCCCAGGGATTAGAACCGGGGCCAACGCCCTGACTTTC
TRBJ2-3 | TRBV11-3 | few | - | CASSRRQITDTQYF | TGTGCCAGCAGCCGTCGGCAAATCACAGATACGCAGTATTTT
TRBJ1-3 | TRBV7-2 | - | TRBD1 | CASSFTQGVSSGNTIYF | TGTGCCAGCAGCTTTACCCAGGGGGTGAGCTCTGGAAACACCATATATTTT
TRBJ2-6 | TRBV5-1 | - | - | CATQDSGANVLTF | TGCGCCACCCAGGATTCTGGGGCCAACGTCCTGACTTTC